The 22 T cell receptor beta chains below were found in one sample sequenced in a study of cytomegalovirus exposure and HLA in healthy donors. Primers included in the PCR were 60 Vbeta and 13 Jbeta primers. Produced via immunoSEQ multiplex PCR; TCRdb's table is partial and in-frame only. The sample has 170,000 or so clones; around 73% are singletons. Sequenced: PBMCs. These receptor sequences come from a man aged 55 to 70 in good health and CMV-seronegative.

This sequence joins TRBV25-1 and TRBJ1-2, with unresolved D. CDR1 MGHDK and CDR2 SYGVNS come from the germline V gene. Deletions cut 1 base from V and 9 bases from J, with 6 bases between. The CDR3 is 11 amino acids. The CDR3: CASSELRSYTF. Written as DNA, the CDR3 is TGTGCCAGCAGTGAATTGAGGAGCTACACCTTC.

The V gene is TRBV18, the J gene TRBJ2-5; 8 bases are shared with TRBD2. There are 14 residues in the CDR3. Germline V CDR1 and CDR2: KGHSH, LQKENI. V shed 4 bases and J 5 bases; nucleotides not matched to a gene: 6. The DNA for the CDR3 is TGTGCCAGCTCACTCCGGGGGGGTGCGGAGACCCAGTACTTC. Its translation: CASSLRGGAETQYF.

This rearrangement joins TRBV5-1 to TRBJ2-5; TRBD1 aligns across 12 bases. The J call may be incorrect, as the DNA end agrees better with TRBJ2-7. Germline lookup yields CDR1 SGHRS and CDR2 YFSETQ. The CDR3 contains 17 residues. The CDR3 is CASSSISAGQGAIEQYF. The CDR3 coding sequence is TGCGCCAGCAGCTCGATCTCGGCGGGACAGGGGGCGATCGAGCAGTACTTC.

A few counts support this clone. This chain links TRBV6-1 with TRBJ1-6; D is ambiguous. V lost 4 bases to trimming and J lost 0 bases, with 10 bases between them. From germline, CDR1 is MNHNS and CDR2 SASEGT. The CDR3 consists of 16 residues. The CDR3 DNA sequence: TGTGCCAGCAGTGTGATGGCCAGCTCCTATAATTCACCCCTCCACTTT. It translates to CASSVMASSYNSPLHF.

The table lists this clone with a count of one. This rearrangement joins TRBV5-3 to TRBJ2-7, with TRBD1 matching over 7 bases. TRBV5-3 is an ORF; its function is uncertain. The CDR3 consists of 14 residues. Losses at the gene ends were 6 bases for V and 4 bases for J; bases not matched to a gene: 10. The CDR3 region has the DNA TGTGCCAGAACCACACCGGGACAGTATTACGAGCAGTACTTC. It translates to CARTTPGQYYEQYF.

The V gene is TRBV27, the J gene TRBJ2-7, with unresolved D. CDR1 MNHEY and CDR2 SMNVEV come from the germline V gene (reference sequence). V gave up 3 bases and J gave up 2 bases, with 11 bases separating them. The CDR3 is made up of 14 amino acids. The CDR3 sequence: CASSFAGPTYEQYF. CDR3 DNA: TGTGCCAGCAGTTTCGCCGGTCCGACCTACGAGCAGTACTTC.

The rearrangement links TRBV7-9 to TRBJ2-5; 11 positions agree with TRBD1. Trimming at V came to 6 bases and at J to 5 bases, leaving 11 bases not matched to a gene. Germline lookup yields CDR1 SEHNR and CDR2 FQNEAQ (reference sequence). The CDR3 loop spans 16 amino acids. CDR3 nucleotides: TGTGCCAGCAGAAACGGACAGGGGGCCCCAAGGGAGACCCAGTACTTC. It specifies CASRNGQGAPRETQYF.

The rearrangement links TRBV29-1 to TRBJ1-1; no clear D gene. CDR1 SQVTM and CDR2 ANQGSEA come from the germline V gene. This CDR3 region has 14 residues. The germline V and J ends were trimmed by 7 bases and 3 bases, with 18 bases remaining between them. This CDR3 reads CSATEYRDYTEAFF. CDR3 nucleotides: TGCAGCGCTACCGAGTACAGAGATTACACTGAAGCTTTCTTT.

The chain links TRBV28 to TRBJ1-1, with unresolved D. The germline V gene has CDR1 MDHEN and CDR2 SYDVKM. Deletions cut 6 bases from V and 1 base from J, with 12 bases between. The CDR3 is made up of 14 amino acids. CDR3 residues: CASRFRGKNTEAFF. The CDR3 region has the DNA TGTGCCAGCAGGTTCCGGGGAAAGAACACTGAAGCTTTCTTT.

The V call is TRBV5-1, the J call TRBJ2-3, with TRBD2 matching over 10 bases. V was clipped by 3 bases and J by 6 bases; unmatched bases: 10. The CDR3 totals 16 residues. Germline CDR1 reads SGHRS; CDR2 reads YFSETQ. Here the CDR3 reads CASSSRAGGLKDTQYF. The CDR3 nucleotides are TGCGCCAGCAGCTCGAGAGCGGGGGGGCTGAAGGATACGCAGTATTTT.

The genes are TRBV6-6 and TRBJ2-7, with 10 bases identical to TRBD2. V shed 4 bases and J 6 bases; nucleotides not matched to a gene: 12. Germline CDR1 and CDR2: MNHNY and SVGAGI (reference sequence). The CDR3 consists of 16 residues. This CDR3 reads CASSLNQLAGGSEQYF. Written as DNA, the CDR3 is TGTGCCAGCAGTTTAAACCAATTAGCGGGAGGCTCCGAGCAGTACTTC.

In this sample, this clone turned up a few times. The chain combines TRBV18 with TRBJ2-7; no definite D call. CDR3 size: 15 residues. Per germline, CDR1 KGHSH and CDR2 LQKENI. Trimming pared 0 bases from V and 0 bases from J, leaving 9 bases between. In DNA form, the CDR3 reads TGTGCCAGCTCACCACCGTTGGGCCCCTCCTACGAGCAGTACTTC. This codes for CASSPPLGPSYEQYF.

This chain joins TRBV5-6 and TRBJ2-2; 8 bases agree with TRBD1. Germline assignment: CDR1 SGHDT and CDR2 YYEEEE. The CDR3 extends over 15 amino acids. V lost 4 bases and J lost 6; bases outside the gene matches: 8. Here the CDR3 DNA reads TGTGCCAGCAGCCTGTTACAGGGGGTCCCCGGGGAGCTGTTTTTT. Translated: CASSLLQGVPGELFF. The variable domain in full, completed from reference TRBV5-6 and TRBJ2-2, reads DAGVTQSPTHLIKTRGQQVTLRCSPKSGHDTVSWYQQALGQGPQFIFQYYEEEERQRGNFPDRFSGHQFPNYSSELNVNALLLGDSALYLCASSLLQGVPGELFFGEGSRLTVL.

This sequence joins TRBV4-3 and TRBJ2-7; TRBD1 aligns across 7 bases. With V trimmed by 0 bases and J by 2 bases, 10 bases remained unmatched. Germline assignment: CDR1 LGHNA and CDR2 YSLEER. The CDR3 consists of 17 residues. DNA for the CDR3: TGCGCCAGCAGCCAAGATACTAGTACGACAGGGACCTACGAGCAGTACTTC. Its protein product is CASSQDTSTTGTYEQYF.

The CDR3 reads CATSRDPGTDTEAFF. DNA of the CDR3: TGTGCCACCAGCAGAGACCCAGGGACAGACACTGAAGCTTTCTTT. The chain links TRBV15 to TRBJ1-1; 7 positions agree with TRBD1. In germline, CDR1 is LNHNV, CDR2 YYDKDF (reference sequence). The J segment lost 3 bases and the V segment lost 0 bases, leaving 4 bases of the junction unmatched. This CDR3 contains 15 residues.

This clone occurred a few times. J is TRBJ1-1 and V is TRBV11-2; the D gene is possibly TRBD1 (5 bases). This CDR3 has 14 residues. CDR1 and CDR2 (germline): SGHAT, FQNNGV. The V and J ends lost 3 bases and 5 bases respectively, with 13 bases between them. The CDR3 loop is CASSFERGGTEAFF. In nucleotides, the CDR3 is TGTGCCAGCAGCTTCGAAAGGGGAGGGACTGAAGCTTTCTTT.

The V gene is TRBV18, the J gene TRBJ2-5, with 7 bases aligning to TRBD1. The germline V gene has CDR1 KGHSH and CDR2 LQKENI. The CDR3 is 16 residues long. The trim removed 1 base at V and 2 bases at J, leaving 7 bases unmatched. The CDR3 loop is CASSPLGQTVQETQYF. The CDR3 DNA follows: TGTGCCAGCTCACCACTGGGACAGACTGTTCAAGAGACCCAGTACTTC.

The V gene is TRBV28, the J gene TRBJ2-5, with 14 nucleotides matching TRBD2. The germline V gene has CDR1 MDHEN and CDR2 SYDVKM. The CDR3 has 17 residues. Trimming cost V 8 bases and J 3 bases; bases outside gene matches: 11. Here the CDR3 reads CASAPGLAGAWEETQYF. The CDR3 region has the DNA TGTGCCAGCGCCCCGGGACTAGCGGGAGCATGGGAAGAGACCCAGTACTTC.

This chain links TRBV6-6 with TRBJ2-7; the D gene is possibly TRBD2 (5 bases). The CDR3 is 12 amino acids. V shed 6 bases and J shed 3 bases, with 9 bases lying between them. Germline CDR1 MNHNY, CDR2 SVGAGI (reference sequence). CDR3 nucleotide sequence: TGTGCCAGCAGCCGCGAGGGCTACGAGCAGTACTTC. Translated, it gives CASSREGYEQYF.

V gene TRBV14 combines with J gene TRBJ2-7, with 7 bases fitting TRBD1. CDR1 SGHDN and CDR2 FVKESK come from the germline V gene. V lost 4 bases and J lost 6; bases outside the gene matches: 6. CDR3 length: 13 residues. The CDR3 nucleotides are TGTGCCAGCAGCCCCGACAGGGTGGGCGAGCAGTACTTC. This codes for CASSPDRVGEQYF.

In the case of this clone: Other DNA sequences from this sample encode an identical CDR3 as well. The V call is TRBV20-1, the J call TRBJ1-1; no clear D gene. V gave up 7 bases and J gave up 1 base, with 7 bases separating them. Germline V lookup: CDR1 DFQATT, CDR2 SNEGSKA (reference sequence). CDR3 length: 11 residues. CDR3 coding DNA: TGCAGTGTGCGAAGGAACACTGAAGCTTTCTTT. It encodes CSVRRNTEAFF.

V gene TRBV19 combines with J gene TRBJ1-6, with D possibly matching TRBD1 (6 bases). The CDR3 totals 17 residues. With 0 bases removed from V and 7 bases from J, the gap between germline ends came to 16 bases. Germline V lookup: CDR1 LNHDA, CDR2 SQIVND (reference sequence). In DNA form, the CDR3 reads TGTGCCAGTAGTATAGACCCTCGGGGGGCTGGCAATTCACCCCTCCACTTT. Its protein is CASSIDPRGAGNSPLHF.